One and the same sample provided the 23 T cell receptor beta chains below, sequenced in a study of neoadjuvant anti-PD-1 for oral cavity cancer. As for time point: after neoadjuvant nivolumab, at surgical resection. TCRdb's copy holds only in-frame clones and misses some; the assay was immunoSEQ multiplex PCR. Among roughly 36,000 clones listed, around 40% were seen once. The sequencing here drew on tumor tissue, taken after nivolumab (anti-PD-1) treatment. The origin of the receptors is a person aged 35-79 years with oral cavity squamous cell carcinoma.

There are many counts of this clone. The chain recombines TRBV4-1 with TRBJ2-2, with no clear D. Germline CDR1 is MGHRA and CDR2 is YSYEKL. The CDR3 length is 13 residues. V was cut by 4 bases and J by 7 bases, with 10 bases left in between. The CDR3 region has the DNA TGCGCCAGCAGCCGACGAATTGACGGGGAGCTGTTTTTT. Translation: CASSRRIDGELFF.

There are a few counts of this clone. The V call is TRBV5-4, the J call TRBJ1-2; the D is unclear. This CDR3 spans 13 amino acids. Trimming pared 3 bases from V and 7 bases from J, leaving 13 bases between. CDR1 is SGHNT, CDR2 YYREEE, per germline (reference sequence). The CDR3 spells CASSSRLPSGYTF. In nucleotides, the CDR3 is TGTGCCAGCAGCTCTCGACTCCCCTCTGGCTACACCTTC.

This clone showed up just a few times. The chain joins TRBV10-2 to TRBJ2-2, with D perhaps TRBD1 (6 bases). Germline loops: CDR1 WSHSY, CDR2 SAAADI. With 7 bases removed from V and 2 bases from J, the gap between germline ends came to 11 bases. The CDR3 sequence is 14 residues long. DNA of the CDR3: TGCGCCAGCAAACGGGACACCAACACCGGGGAGCTGTTTTTT. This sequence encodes CASKRDTNTGELFF.

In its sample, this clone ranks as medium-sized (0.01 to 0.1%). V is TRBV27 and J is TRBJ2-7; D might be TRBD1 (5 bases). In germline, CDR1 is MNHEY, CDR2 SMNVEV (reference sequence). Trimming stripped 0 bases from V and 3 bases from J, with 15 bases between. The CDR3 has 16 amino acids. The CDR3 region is CASSLSPVSTVYEQYF. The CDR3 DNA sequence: TGTGCCAGCAGTTTATCCCCAGTTTCGACAGTCTACGAGCAGTACTTC.

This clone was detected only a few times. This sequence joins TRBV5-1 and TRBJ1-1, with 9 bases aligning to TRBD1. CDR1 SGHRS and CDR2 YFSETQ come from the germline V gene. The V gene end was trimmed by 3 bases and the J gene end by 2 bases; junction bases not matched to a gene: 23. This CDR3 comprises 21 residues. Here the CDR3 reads CASSSYPGTGHPHLGNTEAFF. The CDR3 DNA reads TGCGCCAGCAGCTCATACCCCGGGACAGGGCATCCCCACCTGGGAAACACTGAAGCTTTCTTT.

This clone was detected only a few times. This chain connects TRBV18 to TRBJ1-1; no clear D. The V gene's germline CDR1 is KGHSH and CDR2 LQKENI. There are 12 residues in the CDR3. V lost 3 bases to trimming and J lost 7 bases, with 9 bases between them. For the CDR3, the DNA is TGTGCCAGCTCACCCCAGGCGGGTGAAGCTTTCTTT. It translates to CASSPQAGEAFF.

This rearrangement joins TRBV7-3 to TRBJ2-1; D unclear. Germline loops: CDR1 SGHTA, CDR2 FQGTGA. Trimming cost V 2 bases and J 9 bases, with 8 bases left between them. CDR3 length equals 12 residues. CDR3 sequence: CASSLGSSEQFF. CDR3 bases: TGTGCCAGCAGCTTAGGGTCATCTGAGCAGTTCTTC.

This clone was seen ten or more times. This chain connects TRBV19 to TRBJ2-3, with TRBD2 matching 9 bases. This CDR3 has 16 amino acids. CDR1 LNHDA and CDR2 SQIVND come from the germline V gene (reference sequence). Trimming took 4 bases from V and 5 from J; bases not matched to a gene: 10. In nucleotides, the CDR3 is TGTGCCAGTAGTACGAGCGGGGGGCGCGGGGAAGATACGCAGTATTTT. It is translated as CASSTSGGRGEDTQYF.

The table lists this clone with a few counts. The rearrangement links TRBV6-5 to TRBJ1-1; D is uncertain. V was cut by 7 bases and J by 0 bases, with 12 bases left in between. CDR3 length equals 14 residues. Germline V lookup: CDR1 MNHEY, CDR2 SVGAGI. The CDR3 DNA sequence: TGTGCCAGCACCCCTGCTGAAATGAACACTGAAGCTTTCTTT. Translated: CASTPAEMNTEAFF.

CDR3 bases: TGTGCCAGCAAGAGGACTTACTACAATGAGCAGTTCTTC. Residues: CASKRTYYNEQFF. The rearrangement uses TRBV27 and TRBJ2-1; tentatively, D is TRBD2 (5 bases). The germline V gene has CDR1 MNHEY and CDR2 SMNVEV (reference sequence). V dropped 7 bases and J dropped 3 bases, with 10 bases sitting between them. This CDR3 has 13 residues.

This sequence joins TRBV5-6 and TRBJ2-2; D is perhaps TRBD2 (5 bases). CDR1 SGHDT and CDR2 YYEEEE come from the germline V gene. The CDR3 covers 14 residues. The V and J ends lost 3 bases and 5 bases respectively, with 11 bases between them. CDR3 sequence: CASSWTGSTGELFF. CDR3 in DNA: TGTGCCAGCAGCTGGACGGGATCGACCGGGGAGCTGTTTTTT.

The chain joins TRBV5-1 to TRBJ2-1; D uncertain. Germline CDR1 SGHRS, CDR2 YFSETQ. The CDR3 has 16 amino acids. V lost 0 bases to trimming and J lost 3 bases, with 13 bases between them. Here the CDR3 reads CASSLEDRILYNEQFF. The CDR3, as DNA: TGCGCCAGCAGCTTGGAAGACCGAATCCTCTACAATGAGCAGTTCTTC.

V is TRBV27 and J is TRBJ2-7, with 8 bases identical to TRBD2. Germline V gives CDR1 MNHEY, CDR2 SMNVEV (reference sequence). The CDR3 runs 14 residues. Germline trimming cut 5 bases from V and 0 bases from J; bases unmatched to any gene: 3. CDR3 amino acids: CASSPSGSSYEQYF. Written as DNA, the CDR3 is TGTGCCAGCAGTCCAAGCGGGAGCTCCTACGAGCAGTACTTC.

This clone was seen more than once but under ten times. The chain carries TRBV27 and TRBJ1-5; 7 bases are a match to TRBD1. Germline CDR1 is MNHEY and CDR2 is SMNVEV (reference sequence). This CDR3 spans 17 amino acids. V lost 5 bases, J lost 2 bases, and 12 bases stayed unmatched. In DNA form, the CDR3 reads TGTGCCAGCAGTCGATTAGGGACAGTGGTTCGCAATCAGCCCCAGCATTTT. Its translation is CASSRLGTVVRNQPQHF.

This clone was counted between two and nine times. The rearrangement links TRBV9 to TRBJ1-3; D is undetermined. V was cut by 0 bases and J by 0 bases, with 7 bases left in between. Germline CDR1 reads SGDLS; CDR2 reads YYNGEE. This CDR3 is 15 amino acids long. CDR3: CASSVGHLSGNTIYF. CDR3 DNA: TGTGCCAGCAGCGTAGGACACCTCTCTGGAAACACCATATATTTT.

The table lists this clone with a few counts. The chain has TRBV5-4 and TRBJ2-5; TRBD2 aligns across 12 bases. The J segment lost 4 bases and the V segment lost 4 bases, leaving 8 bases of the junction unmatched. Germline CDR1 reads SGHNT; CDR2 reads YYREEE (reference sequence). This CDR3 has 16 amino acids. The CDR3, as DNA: TGTGCCAGCAGCCCACCAGGACTAGCGGGGAGAGAGACCCAGTACTTC. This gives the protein CASSPPGLAGRETQYF.

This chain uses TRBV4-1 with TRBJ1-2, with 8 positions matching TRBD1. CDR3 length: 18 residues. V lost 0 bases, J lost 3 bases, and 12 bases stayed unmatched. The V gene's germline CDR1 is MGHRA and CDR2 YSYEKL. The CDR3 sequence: CASSQDGAQGVLDYGYTF. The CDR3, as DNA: TGCGCCAGCAGCCAAGATGGGGCACAGGGGGTGTTGGACTATGGCTACACCTTC.

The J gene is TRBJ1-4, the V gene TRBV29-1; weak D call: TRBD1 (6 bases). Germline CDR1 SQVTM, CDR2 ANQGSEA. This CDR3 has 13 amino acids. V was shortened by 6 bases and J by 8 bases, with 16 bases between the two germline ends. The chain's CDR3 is CSVSPRQGEKLFF. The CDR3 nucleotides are TGCAGCGTCTCCCCCCGGCAGGGGGAAAAACTGTTTTTT.

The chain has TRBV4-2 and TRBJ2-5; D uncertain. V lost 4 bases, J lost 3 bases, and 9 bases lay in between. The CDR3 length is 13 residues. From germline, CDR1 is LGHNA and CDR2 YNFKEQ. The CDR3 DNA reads TGTGCCAGCAGCCCCCGATTAAAAGAGACCCAGTACTTC. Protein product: CASSPRLKETQYF.

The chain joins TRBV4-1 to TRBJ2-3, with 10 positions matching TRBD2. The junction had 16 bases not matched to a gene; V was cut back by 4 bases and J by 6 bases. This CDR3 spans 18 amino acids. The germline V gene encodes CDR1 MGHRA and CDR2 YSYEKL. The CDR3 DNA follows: TGCGCCAGCAGCCGCACCTCTTCTAGCGGGAGCACTCGGGATACGCAGTATTTT. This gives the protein CASSRTSSSGSTRDTQYF.

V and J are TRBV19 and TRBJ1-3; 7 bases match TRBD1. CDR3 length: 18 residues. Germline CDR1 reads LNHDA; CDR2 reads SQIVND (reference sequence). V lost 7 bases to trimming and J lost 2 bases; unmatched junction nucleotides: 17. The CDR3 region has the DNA TGTGCCAGTACCGTTCCTTGGAACTTGGGACAGACTGGAAACACCATATATTTT. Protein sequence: CASTVPWNLGQTGNTIYF.

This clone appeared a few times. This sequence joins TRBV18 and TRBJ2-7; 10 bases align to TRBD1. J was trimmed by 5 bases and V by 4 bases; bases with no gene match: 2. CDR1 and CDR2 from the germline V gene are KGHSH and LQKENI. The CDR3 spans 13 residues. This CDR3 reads CASSLGTGDEQYF. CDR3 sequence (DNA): TGTGCCAGCTCACTGGGGACAGGGGACGAGCAGTACTTC.

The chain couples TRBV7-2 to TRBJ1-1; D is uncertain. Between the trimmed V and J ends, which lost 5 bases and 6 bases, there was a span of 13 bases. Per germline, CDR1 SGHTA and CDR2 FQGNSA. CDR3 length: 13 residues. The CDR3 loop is CASSPRPGAEAFF. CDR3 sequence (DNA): TGTGCCAGCAGCCCCCGTCCCGGCGCTGAAGCTTTCTTT.